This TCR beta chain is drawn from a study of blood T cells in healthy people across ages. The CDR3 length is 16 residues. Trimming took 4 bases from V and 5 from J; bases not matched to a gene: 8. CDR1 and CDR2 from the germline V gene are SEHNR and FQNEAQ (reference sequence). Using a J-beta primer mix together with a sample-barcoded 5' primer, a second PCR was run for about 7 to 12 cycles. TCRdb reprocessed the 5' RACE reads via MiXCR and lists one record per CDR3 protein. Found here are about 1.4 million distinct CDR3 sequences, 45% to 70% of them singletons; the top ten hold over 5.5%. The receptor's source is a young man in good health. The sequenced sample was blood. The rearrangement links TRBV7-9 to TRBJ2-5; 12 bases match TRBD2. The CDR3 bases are TGTGCCAGCAGCTACCGGACTAGCGGGACGGGGGAGACCCAGTACTTC. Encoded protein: CASSYRTSGTGETQYF. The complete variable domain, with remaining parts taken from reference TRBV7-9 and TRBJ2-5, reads DTGVSQNPRHKITKRGQNVTFRCDPISEHNRLYWYRQTLGQGPEFLTYFQNEAQLEKSRLLSDRFSAERPKGSFSTLEIQRTEQGDSAMYLCASSYRTSGTGETQYFGPGTRLLVL.